This TCR beta chain appears in the sequencing data of a study of cytomegalovirus exposure and HLA in healthy donors. The PCR made use of 60 Vbeta and 13 Jbeta primers. Only in-frame clones appear in the TCRdb table, and some are missing; sequencing was by immunoSEQ multiplex PCR. The sample has about 120,000 clones, 60% to 80% seen once. V lost 5 bases to trimming and J lost 9 bases, with 20 bases between them. Per the germline V gene, CDR1 is MDHEN and CDR2 is SYDVKM. The CDR3 spans 15 residues. The chain combines TRBV28 with TRBJ2-1; tentative D call: TRBD2 (6 bases). Sequenced material: PBMCs. This clonotype originated in a man younger than 40 in good health and CMV-seronegative. CDR3 residues: CASSPPLTSTFEQFF. In DNA, the CDR3 is TGTGCCAGCAGTCCTCCCCTGACTAGTACTTTTGAGCAGTTCTTC. The whole variable domain, filled in from reference TRBV28 and TRBJ2-1, reads DVKVTQSSRYLVKRTGEKVFLECVQDMDHENMFWYRQDPGLGLRLIYFSYDVKMKEKGDIPEGYSVSREKKERFSLILESASTNQTSMYLCASSPPLTSTFEQFFGPGTRLTVL.